Presented here are 4 T cell receptor beta chains from one specimen sequenced in a study of CD8+ T cells in alopecia areata. Sequencing used cDNA as its template, made by extracting RNA and reverse transcribing it. Sequencing was performed with immunoSEQ multiplex PCR; in TCRdb, only in-frame clones are kept and a portion is missing. The table includes 110,000 to 150,000 clones, around 50% detected once. This specimen was CD4+ T cells sorted from blood, taken at week 0. The receptor source for this set is a human donor with alopecia areata.

In its sample, this clone was seen a few times. Other DNA sequences in this specimen translate into the identical CDR3. The chain is built from TRBV30 and TRBJ1-5; D is unclear. The CDR3 runs to 13 residues. V was clipped by 0 bases and J by 4 bases, with 7 bases between them. Looked up from germline, CDR1 is GTSNPN and CDR2 is SVGIG (reference sequence). CDR3 in DNA: TGTGCCTGGAGTGTACTCGGGAATCAGCCCCAGCATTTT. Translating gives CAWSVLGNQPQHF.

This chain joins TRBV5-6 and TRBJ2-5, with D tentatively TRBD1 or TRBD2 (6 bases each). V was clipped by 0 bases and J by 5 bases, with 11 bases between them. The CDR3 extends over 14 amino acids. Germline CDR1 SGHDT, CDR2 YYEEEE. Here the CDR3 reads CASSLVGGGETQYF. The CDR3 nucleotides are TGTGCCAGCAGCTTGGTCGGGGGCGGGGAGACCCAGTACTTC.

V usage is TRBV5-1 and J usage is TRBJ1-6; 10 bases match TRBD1. CDR3 length: 14 residues. The germline V gene encodes CDR1 SGHRS and CDR2 YFSETQ. With 4 bases clipped from V and 7 bases from J, the junction kept 2 bases outside the gene matches. The CDR3 sequence is CASSEGQGNSPLHF. The CDR3 DNA reads as TGCGCCAGCAGCGAGGGACAGGGGAATTCACCCCTCCACTTT.

This clone was seen more than once but under ten times. The CDR3 bases are TGTGCCAGCAGCGGTGCTTTTAGCGGAGGTGGGGATGAGCAGTTCTTC. The encoded protein is CASSGAFSGGGDEQFF. The gene calls are TRBV5-4 and TRBJ2-1; a possible D gene is TRBD2 (6 bases). The V and J ends lost 4 bases and 8 bases respectively, with 22 bases between them. The germline gives CDR1 SGHNT, CDR2 YYREEE (reference sequence). The CDR3 runs 16 residues. The full variable domain, its missing parts supplied by reference TRBV5-4 and TRBJ2-1, is ETGVTQSPTHLIKTRGQQVTLRCSSQSGHNTVSWYQQALGQGPQFIFQYYREEENGRGNFPPRFSGLQFPNYSSELNVNALELDDSALYLCASSGAFSGGGDEQFFGPGTRLTVL.